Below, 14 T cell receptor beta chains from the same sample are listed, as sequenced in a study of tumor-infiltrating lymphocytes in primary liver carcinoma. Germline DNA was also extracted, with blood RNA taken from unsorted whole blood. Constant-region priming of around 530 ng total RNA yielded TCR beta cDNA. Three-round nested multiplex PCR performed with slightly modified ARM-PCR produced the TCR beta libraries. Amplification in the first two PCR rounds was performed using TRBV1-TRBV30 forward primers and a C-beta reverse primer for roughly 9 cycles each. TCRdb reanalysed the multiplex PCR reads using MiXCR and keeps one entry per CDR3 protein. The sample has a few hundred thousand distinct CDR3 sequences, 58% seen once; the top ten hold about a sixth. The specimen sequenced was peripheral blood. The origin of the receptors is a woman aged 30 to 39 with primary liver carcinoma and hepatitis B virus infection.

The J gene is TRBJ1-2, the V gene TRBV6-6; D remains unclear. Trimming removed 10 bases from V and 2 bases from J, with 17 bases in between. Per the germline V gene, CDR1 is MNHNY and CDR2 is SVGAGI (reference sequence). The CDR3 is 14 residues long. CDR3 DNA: TGTGCCAACGGAAACCCTATAAGCAACTATGGCTACACCTTC. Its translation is CANGNPISNYGYTF.

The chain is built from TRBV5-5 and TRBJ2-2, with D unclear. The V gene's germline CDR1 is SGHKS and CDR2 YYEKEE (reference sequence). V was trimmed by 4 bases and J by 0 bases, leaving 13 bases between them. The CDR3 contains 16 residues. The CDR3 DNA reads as TGTGCCAGCAGCCCGACTTCGCGGTCGAACACCGGGGAGCTGTTTTTT. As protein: CASSPTSRSNTGELFF.

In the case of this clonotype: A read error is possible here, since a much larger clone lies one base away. The CDR3 nucleotides read TGCAGCGTTGGGGGACAGGAGGCTTCGGGTGCTTTCTTT. Translation gives CSVGGQEASGAFF. The rearrangement joins TRBV29-1 to TRBJ1-1, with 8 nucleotides matching TRBD1. Germline CDR1 and CDR2: SQVTM and ANQGSEA. The CDR3 contains 13 residues. The junction had 12 bases not matched to a gene; V was cut back by 4 bases and J by 11 bases.

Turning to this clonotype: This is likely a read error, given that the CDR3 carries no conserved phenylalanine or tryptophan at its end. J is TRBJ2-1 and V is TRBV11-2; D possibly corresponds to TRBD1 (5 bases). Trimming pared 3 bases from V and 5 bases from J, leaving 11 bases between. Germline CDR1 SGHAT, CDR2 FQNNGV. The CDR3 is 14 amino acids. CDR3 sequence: CASSFSSGHNEQFS. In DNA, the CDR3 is TGTGCCAGCAGCTTTTCCTCAGGGCACAATGAGCAGTTCTCC.

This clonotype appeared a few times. The CDR3 is CASSPGRGGLAGVNTDTQYF. The CDR3 DNA follows: TGTGCCAGCAGCCCCGGCAGGGGGGGACTAGCGGGGGTTAACACAGATACGCAGTATTTT. V is TRBV4-2 and J is TRBJ2-3; 14 bases agree with TRBD2. Germline assignment: CDR1 LGHNA and CDR2 YNFKEQ. The CDR3 is 20 amino acids. V dropped 4 bases and J dropped 2; count of bases not matched to a gene: 14.

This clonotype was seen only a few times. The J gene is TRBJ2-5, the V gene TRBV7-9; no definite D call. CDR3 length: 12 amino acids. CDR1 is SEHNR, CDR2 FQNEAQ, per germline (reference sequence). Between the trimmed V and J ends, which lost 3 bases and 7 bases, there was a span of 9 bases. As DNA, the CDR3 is TGTGCCAGCAGCTTCTCAGAAGGGACCCAGTACTTC. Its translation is CASSFSEGTQYF.

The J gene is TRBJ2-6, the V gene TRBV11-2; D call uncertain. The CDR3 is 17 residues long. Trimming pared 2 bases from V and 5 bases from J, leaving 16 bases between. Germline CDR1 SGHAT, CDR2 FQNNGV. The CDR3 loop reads CASSLLDPVPRANVLTF. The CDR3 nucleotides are TGTGCCAGCAGCTTATTAGATCCAGTGCCTAGGGCCAACGTCCTGACTTTC.

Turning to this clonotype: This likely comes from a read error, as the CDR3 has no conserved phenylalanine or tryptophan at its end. The CDR3 is CASRESGAYNEQFL. Written as DNA, the CDR3 is TGTGCCAGCAGGGAAAGCGGAGCCTATAATGAGCAGTTCTTA. The chain joins TRBV6-6 to TRBJ2-1; D is perhaps TRBD2 (5 bases). This CDR3 has 14 residues. Germline-derived CDR1 and CDR2 are MNHNY and SVGAGI (reference sequence).

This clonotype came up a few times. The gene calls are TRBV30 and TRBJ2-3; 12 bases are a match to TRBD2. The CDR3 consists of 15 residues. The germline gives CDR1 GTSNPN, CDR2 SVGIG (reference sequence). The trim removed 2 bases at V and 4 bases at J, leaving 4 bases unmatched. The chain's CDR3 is CAWSPSGRAADTQYF. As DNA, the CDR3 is TGTGCCTGGAGTCCTAGCGGGAGGGCCGCAGATACGCAGTATTTT. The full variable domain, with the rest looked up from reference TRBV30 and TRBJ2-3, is SQTIHQWPATLVQPVGSPLSLECTVEGTSNPNLYWYRQAAGRGLQLLFYSVGIGQISSEVPQNLSASRPQDRQFILSSKKLLLSDSGFYLCAWSPSGRAADTQYFGPGTRLTVL.

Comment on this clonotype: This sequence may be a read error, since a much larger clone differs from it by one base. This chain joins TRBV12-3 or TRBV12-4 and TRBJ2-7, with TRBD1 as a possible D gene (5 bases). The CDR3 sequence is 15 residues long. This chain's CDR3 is CASSSRGIYGYEEYF. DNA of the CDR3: TGTGCCAGCAGTTCAAGGGGAATCTATGGCTACGAGGAGTACTTC.

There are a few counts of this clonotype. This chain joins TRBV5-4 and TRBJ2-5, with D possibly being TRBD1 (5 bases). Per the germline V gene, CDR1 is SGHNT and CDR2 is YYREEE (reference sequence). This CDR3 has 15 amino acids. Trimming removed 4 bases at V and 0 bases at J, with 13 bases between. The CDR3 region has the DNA TGTGCCAGCAGCCTTTCGGCAGGGTACCAAGAGACCCAGTACTTC. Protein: CASSLSAGYQETQYF.

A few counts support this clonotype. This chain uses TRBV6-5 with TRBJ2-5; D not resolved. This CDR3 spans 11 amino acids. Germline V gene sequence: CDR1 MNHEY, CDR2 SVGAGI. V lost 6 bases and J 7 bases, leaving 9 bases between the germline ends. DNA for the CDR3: TGTGCCAGCAGCTCCTCTTGGACCCAGTACTTC. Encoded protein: CASSSSWTQYF.

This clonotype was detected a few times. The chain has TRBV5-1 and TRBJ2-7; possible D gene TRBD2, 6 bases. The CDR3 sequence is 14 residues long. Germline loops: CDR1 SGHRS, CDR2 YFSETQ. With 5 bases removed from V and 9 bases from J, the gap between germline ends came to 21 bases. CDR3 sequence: CASSSGTPGIAQYF. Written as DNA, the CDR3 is TGCGCCAGCAGTTCTGGGACTCCCGGCATCGCGCAGTACTTC.

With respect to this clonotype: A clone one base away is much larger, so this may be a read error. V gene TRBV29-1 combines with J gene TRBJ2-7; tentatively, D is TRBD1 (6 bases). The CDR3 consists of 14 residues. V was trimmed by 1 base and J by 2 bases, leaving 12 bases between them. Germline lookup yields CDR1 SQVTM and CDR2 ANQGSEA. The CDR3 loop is CSVEAGESAYEQYF. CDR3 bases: TGCAGCGTTGAAGCAGGGGAGTCGGCCTACGAGCAGTACTTC.